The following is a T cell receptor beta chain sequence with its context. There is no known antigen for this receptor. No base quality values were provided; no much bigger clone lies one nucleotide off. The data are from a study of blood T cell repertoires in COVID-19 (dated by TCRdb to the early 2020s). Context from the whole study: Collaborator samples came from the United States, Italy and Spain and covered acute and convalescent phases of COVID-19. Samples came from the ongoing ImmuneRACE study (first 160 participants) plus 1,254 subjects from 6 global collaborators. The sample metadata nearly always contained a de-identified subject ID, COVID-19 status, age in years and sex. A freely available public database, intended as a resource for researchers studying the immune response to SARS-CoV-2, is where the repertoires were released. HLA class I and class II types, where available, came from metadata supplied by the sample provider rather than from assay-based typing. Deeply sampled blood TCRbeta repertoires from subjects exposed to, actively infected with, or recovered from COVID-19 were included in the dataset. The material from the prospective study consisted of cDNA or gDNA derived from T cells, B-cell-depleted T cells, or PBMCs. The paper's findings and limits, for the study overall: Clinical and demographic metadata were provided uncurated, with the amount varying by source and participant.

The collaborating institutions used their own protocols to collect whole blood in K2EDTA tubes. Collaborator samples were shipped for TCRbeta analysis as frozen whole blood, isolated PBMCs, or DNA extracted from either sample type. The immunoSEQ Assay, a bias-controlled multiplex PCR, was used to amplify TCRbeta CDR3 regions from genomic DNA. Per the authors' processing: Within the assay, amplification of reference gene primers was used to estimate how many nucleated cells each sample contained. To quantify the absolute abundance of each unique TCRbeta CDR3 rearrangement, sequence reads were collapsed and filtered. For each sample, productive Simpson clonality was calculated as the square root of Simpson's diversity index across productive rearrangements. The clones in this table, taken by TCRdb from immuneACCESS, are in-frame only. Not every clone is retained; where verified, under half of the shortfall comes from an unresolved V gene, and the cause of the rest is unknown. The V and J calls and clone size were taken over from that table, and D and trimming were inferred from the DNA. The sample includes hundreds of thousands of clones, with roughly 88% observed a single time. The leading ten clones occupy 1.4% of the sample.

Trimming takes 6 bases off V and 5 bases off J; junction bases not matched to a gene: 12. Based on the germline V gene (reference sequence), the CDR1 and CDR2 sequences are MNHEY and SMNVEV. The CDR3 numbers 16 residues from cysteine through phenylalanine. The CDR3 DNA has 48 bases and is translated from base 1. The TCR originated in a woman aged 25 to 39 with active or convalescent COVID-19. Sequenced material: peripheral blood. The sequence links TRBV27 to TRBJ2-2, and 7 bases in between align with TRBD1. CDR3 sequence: CASSSLDREGTGELFF. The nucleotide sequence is TGTGCCAGCAGCTCCTTAGACAGGGAAGGTACCGGGGAGCTGTTTTTT.